This T cell receptor (beta chain) was recovered during a study of OX40 agonist ivuxolimab in advanced cancers. Here immunoSEQ multiplex PCR was the method, and the copy in TCRdb shows in-frame clones only, minus some. The repertoire holds 60,000 to 100,000 clones, about 80% seen once, with more than 0.5% in the top ten. V was clipped by 7 bases and J by 1 base, with 13 bases between them. CDR1 is MNHEY, CDR2 SMNVEV, per germline (reference sequence). The CDR3 runs to 14 residues. The V and J genes are TRBV27 and TRBJ1-1, with no clear D. This specimen was CD4+ or CD8+ T cells sorted from blood, taken in a trial of the OX40 agonist ivuxolimab. This clonotype was obtained from an adult with an advanced solid tumor such as melanoma, head and neck, liver or kidney cancer. Here the CDR3 reads CASKVSSSNTEAFF. The CDR3 DNA is TGTGCCAGCAAGGTATCCAGTTCGAACACTGAAGCTTTCTTT.